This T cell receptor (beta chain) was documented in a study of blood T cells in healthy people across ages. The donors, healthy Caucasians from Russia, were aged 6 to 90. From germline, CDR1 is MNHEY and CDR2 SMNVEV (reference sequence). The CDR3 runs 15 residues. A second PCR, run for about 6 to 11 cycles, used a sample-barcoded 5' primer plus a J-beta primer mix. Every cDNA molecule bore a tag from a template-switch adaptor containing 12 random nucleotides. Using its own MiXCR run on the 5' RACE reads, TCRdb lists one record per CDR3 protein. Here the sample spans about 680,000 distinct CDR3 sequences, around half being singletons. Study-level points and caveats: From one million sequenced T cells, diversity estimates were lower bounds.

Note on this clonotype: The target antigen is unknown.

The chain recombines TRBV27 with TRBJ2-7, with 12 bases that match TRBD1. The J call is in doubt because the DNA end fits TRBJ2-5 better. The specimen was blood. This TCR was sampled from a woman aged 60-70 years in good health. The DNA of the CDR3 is TGTGCCAGCAGTACCGGGACAGGGGGCACGGAGACCCAGTACTTC. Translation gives CASSTGTGGTETQYF.